One and the same sample provided the 27 T cell receptor beta chains below, sequenced in a study of blood T cell repertoires in COVID-19 (dated by TCRdb to the early 2020s). Libraries were built with the immunoSEQ multiplex PCR assay. TCRdb re-hosts the immuneACCESS table, in-frame sequences only. Its copies lack some clones; in the studies checked, an unresolved V gene accounts for under half of them, and the cause for the rest is not known. Recorded for this sample are about 480,000 clones; roughly 90% of them occurred a single time. 1.8% of the sample rests with the top ten. Source material: PBMCs or T cells enriched from blood (not recorded which). The receptors were sampled from a woman in her forties who had recovered from COVID-19.

Concerning this clone itself: This sample also contains other DNA sequences that code for the same CDR3. The genes are TRBV4-3 and TRBJ1-1; D is uncertain. Trimming took 0 bases from V and 4 from J, leaving 6 bases between them. The CDR3 spans 13 residues. Germline V lookup: CDR1 LGHNA, CDR2 YSLEER. CDR3: CASSQETGTEAFF. The CDR3 bases are TGCGCCAGCAGCCAAGAGACGGGCACTGAAGCTTTCTTT.

This chain connects TRBV7-2 to TRBJ2-7; 10 bases line up with TRBD1. J lost 6 bases, V lost 5 bases, and 4 bases had no gene match. CDR3 size: 13 residues. The germline gives CDR1 SGHTA, CDR2 FQGNSA. The CDR3 here is CASSRGTGVEQYF. The CDR3 bases are TGTGCCAGCAGCCGAGGGACAGGGGTCGAGCAGTACTTC.

The chain carries TRBV14 and TRBJ1-2, with 8 positions matching TRBD1. CDR3 length equals 16 residues. Looked up from germline, CDR1 is SGHDN and CDR2 is FVKESK. V was clipped by 8 bases and J by 1 base; unmatched bases: 12. The CDR3 DNA is TGTGCCAGCCGCCGATCCGGGACAGGATTTAACTATGGCTACACCTTC. Its translation: CASRRSGTGFNYGYTF.

V usage is TRBV12-3 or TRBV12-4 and J usage is TRBJ1-5; perhaps TRBD1 as D (6 bases). V was pared by 11 bases and J by 6 bases, with 17 bases between. The CDR3 spans 13 residues. CDR3 bases: TGTGCCTCCTCGGGGGGCGCGGGTCAGCCCCAGCATTTT. Translation gives CASSGGAGQPQHF.

This chain links TRBV27 with TRBJ2-5; TRBD2 aligns across 10 bases. The J segment lost 4 bases and the V segment lost 5 bases, leaving 4 bases of the junction unmatched. CDR1 is MNHEY, CDR2 SMNVEV, per germline (reference sequence). This CDR3 comprises 14 residues. The CDR3 here is CASSTRTSGETQYF. CDR3 DNA: TGTGCCAGCAGTACCCGGACTAGCGGAGAGACCCAGTACTTC.

The chain employs TRBV7-9 and TRBJ1-3; tentative D call: TRBD1 (5 bases). V was clipped by 0 bases and J by 8 bases, with 14 bases between them. The length of the CDR3 is 15 residues. Germline loops: CDR1 SEHNR, CDR2 FQNEAQ (reference sequence). CDR3 nucleotide sequence: TGTGCCAGCAGCTTAGCGCAGGGTGCTCCGGACACCATATATTTT. It translates to CASSLAQGAPDTIYF.

Here the CDR3 reads CASSLWGTLMNTEAFF. The DNA for the CDR3 is TGTGCCAGCAGTTTATGGGGGACACTAATGAACACTGAAGCTTTCTTT. The gene calls are TRBV28 and TRBJ1-1; a possible D gene is TRBD1 (6 bases). V lost 0 bases and J lost 0, with 11 bases in between. CDR1 and CDR2 (germline): MDHEN, SYDVKM. The CDR3 runs 16 residues.

This chain connects TRBV5-1 to TRBJ2-7, with 8 positions matching TRBD1. The V gene end was trimmed by 2 bases and the J gene end by 3 bases; junction bases not matched to a gene: 4. From germline, CDR1 is SGHRS and CDR2 YFSETQ. The CDR3 totals 14 residues. The CDR3 spells CASSFADRGYEQYF. Written as DNA, the CDR3 is TGCGCCAGCAGCTTTGCTGACAGGGGCTACGAGCAGTACTTC.

The chain combines TRBV20-1 with TRBJ1-5; D not certain. The CDR3 extends over 17 amino acids. V was cut by 3 bases and J by 0 bases, with 18 bases left in between. Per germline, CDR1 DFQATT and CDR2 SNEGSKA (reference sequence). The CDR3 coding sequence is TGCAGTGCTAGTGAGGTCGCGGGCGTCAATAGCAATCAGCCCCAGCATTTT. It is translated as CSASEVAGVNSNQPQHF.

This clone occurred once. The gene calls are TRBV7-2 and TRBJ2-1; TRBD2 might be the D (5 bases). The CDR3 sequence is 15 residues long. V lost 5 bases and J 4 bases, leaving 15 bases between the germline ends. The germline V gene has CDR1 SGHTA and CDR2 FQGNSA. The CDR3 reads CASSLPPPGYNEQFF. The CDR3 coding sequence is TGTGCCAGCAGCCTTCCGCCCCCGGGGTACAATGAGCAGTTCTTC.

The chain recombines TRBV24-1 with TRBJ1-5, with 8 bases that match TRBD1. CDR1 is KGHDR, CDR2 SFDVKD, per germline. V was clipped by 9 bases and J by 4 bases; unmatched bases: 7. This CDR3 region has 14 residues. Written as DNA, the CDR3 is TGTGCCACCTATAGGGGACAGGCTAATCAGCCCCAGCATTTT. Translation gives CATYRGQANQPQHF.

The chain has TRBV27 and TRBJ2-1, with 9 nucleotides matching TRBD1. There are 15 residues in the CDR3. The ends lost 6 bases at V and 7 bases at J; junction bases unmatched: 10. CDR1 and CDR2 (germline): MNHEY, SMNVEV (reference sequence). Here the CDR3 DNA reads TGTGCCAGCAGCCGGCCCGGGACAGGGACGAATGAGCAGTTCTTC. It translates to CASSRPGTGTNEQFF.

This chain uses TRBV19 with TRBJ2-4; 9 bases agree with TRBD1. The ends lost 6 bases at V and 3 bases at J; junction bases unmatched: 15. Germline lookup yields CDR1 LNHDA and CDR2 SQIVND (reference sequence). This CDR3 comprises 18 residues. The CDR3 DNA is TGTGCCAGTAGCCTTAGGGACAGGGCTCCTTTTAACAAAAACATTCAGTACTTC. It codes for CASSLRDRAPFNKNIQYF.

This clone was detected only once. The rearrangement uses TRBV19 and TRBJ2-4, with 7 bases identical to TRBD1. Germline values: CDR1 LNHDA, CDR2 SQIVND (reference sequence). The CDR3 contains 13 residues. J gave up 8 bases and V 6 bases, and 7 bases lay outside the gene matches. The DNA for the CDR3 is TGTGCCAGTAGCCCCACAGGGGAATACATTCAGTACTTC. Residues: CASSPTGEYIQYF.

CDR3 sequence reads: CSVGRGGRNTEAFF. CDR3 DNA: TGCAGCGTGGGGAGGGGAGGACGGAACACTGAAGCTTTCTTT. The chain recombines TRBV29-1 with TRBJ1-1; D is perhaps TRBD1 (5 bases). This CDR3 contains 14 residues. V was clipped by 6 bases and J by 1 base, with 15 bases between them. Per germline, CDR1 SQVTM and CDR2 ANQGSEA.

This clone has just one count. The V and J genes are TRBV18 and TRBJ1-3; tentatively, D is TRBD1 (5 bases). CDR3 length: 13 amino acids. The germline gives CDR1 KGHSH, CDR2 LQKENI. V shed 4 bases and J shed 3 bases, with 7 bases lying between them. In DNA form, the CDR3 reads TGTGCCAGCTCACGGGGCAGTGGAAACACCATATATTTT. Translating it yields CASSRGSGNTIYF.

This clone showed up just a few times. The CDR3 nucleotides read TGCGCCAGCAGCCTAGACAGGGAAATTTCGTCTCCCCTCCACTTT. Encoded protein: CASSLDREISSPLHF. The chain couples TRBV5-1 to TRBJ1-6, with TRBD1 matching 7 bases. CDR3 size: 15 residues. With 4 bases clipped from V and 13 bases from J, the junction kept 14 bases outside the gene matches. Per the germline V gene, CDR1 is SGHRS and CDR2 is YFSETQ.

As regards this clone: This sample includes further DNA sequences coding for the same CDR3. J is TRBJ1-2 and V is TRBV29-1; no firm D call. Trimming stripped 4 bases from V and 2 bases from J, with 8 bases between. The CDR3 length is 12 residues. Germline CDR1 is SQVTM and CDR2 is ANQGSEA. This CDR3 reads CSVGGANYGYTF. The DNA of the CDR3 is TGCAGCGTTGGAGGTGCGAACTATGGCTACACCTTC.

Worth noting for this clone: Different DNA sequences within this sample yield the same CDR3. The rearrangement links TRBV27 to TRBJ1-2; weak D call: TRBD1 (5 bases). There are 14 residues in the CDR3. Germline CDR1 MNHEY, CDR2 SMNVEV (reference sequence). The V gene lost 2 bases and the J gene lost 4 bases, with 11 bases spanning the gap. CDR3 in DNA: TGTGCCAGCAGTTTACAGGGCTGGGGCTATGGCTACACCTTC. As protein: CASSLQGWGYGYTF.

The chain employs TRBV24-1 and TRBJ2-5; 7 bases are shared with TRBD1. Per the germline V gene, CDR1 is KGHDR and CDR2 is SFDVKD. V was clipped by 0 bases and J by 4 bases; unmatched bases: 4. The CDR3 loop spans 15 amino acids. This chain's CDR3 is CATSDLRQGGETQYF. CDR3 coding DNA: TGTGCCACCAGTGATTTGCGACAGGGTGGAGAGACCCAGTACTTC.

V usage is TRBV15 and J usage is TRBJ2-5; tentatively, D is TRBD1 (5 bases). V was trimmed by 8 bases and J by 2 bases, leaving 12 bases between them. CDR1 and CDR2 from the germline V gene are LNHNV and YYDKDF (reference sequence). The CDR3 length is 13 residues. The DNA for the CDR3 is TGTGCCACCCGACAGATCGTACAAGAGACCCAGTACTTC. Its protein is CATRQIVQETQYF.

The V gene is TRBV30, the J gene TRBJ2-1; 10 positions agree with TRBD1. The V and J ends lost 2 bases and 14 bases, in that order; junction bases with no gene match: 6. CDR1 and CDR2 from the germline V gene are GTSNPN and SVGIG (reference sequence). The CDR3 extends over 12 amino acids. CDR3 coding DNA: TGTGCCTGGAGTACCGGGACAGGGGCTAAGTTCTTC. Its protein is CAWSTGTGAKFF.

J is TRBJ2-5 and V is TRBV29-1; D perhaps matches TRBD1 (5 bases). The ends were cut back, 4 bases at V and 4 bases at J, with 16 bases in the middle. The germline V gene encodes CDR1 SQVTM and CDR2 ANQGSEA. The CDR3 length is 14 residues. Written as DNA, the CDR3 is TGCAGCGTTGTGCGACAGACAACTGGAGAGACCCAGTACTTC. Translated, it gives CSVVRQTTGETQYF.

V usage is TRBV19 and J usage is TRBJ2-1; TRBD2 aligns across 8 bases. Germline V gives CDR1 LNHDA, CDR2 SQIVND (reference sequence). This CDR3 is built from 15 residues. The junction had 12 bases not matched to a gene; V was cut back by 5 bases and J by 9 bases. In DNA, the CDR3 is TGTGCCAGTAGTCCCAGTTGGGTTAGCGGGACTGAGCAGTTCTTC. Translated: CASSPSWVSGTEQFF.

The V call is TRBV18, the J call TRBJ2-7; TRBD2 matches 9 bases. Germline trimming cut 0 bases from V and 3 bases from J; bases unmatched to any gene: 3. CDR3 length equals 15 residues. Germline V gene data show CDR1 as KGHSH and CDR2 as LQKENI. The CDR3 loop reads CASSPPAGGDYEQYF. The CDR3 coding sequence is TGTGCCAGCTCACCACCTGCGGGAGGGGACTACGAGCAGTACTTC.

The V and J genes are TRBV30 and TRBJ1-2, with D unresolved. Germline V lookup: CDR1 GTSNPN, CDR2 SVGIG (reference sequence). This CDR3 has 12 residues. The CDR3: CTGRGVNYGYTF. The CDR3 DNA sequence: TGTACCGGCCGGGGAGTTAACTATGGCTACACCTTC.

The chain is built from TRBV9 and TRBJ1-3; D is unresolved. The length of the CDR3 is 16 residues. Germline CDR1 and CDR2: SGDLS and YYNGEE. V shed 0 bases and J shed 4 bases, with 14 bases lying between them. The chain's CDR3 is CASSVEPQSLGNTIYF. The CDR3 DNA reads TGTGCCAGCAGCGTAGAGCCCCAATCCCTCGGAAACACCATATATTTT.